One and the same sample provided the 20 T cell receptor beta chains below, sequenced in a study of graft-versus-host responses after intestinal transplantation. The antigens these receptors bind are not known. The repertoire was sequenced with immunoSEQ multiplex PCR; TCRdb's copy has only in-frame clones and lacks some. The sample shows around 90,000 clones, 90% to 95% of them seen only once. The sample was unstimulated CD8+ T cells sorted from spleen or lymph node cells, taken before intestinal transplant. Receptors originate from a human donor who received an intestinal transplant.

The rearrangement joins TRBV6-1 to TRBJ2-7, with TRBD2 as a possible D gene (6 bases). The CDR3 covers 16 residues. V was shortened by 2 bases and J by 3 bases, with 17 bases between the two germline ends. The germline CDR1 and CDR2 sequences are MNHNS and SASEGT. CDR3 bases: TGTGCCAGCAGTGAATGGGTTGGGGGGAACAACTACGAGCAGTACTTC. Its protein product is CASSEWVGGNNYEQYF.

The chain has TRBV6-5 and TRBJ1-6, with TRBD1 identical over 10 bases. Losses at the gene ends were 4 bases for V and 10 bases for J; bases not matched to a gene: 7. Germline V gene lookup returns CDR1 MNHEY and CDR2 SVGAGI. CDR3 length: 15 residues. CDR3 loop: CASSFPGTGESPLHF. For the CDR3, the DNA is TGTGCCAGCAGTTTTCCCGGGACAGGGGAATCACCCCTCCACTTT.

The V and J genes are TRBV19 and TRBJ2-7; the match to TRBD1 covers 8 bases. The CDR3 is 16 residues long. Germline CDR1 LNHDA, CDR2 SQIVND (reference sequence). J lost 3 bases, V lost 5 bases, and 12 bases had no gene match. The CDR3 sequence is CASSEGQGQSFYEQYF. CDR3 DNA: TGTGCCAGTAGTGAAGGACAGGGCCAATCCTTCTACGAGCAGTACTTC.

This clone was seen only a few times. The chain links TRBV6-6 to TRBJ1-4, with D unresolved. Between the trimmed V and J ends, which lost 3 bases and 4 bases, there was a span of 12 bases. The CDR3 covers 15 residues. CDR1 and CDR2 from the germline V gene are MNHNY and SVGAGI (reference sequence). CDR3 amino acids: CASSYRRQINEKLFF. CDR3 nucleotides: TGTGCCAGCAGTTATAGGCGGCAGATTAATGAAAAACTGTTTTTT.

The rearrangement uses TRBV13 and TRBJ2-7; unclear D gene. V lost 5 bases, J lost 4 bases, and 9 bases lay in between. Germline V gives CDR1 PRHDT, CDR2 FYEKMQ (reference sequence). CDR3 length equals 12 residues. The CDR3 protein is CASSAGTYEQYF. The CDR3 DNA reads TGTGCCAGCAGCGCCGGTACTTACGAGCAGTACTTC.

This clone was detected only once. The V gene is TRBV13, the J gene TRBJ1-2; no firm D call. Germline loops: CDR1 PRHDT, CDR2 FYEKMQ (reference sequence). Trimming took off 5 bases at V and 8 bases at J, with 18 bases between the two ends. CDR3 length: 14 amino acids. This CDR3 reads CASSPHNTRRGYTF. Here the CDR3 DNA reads TGTGCCAGCAGCCCCCACAACACACGTCGCGGCTACACCTTC.

The genes are TRBV30 and TRBJ1-1, with D possibly matching TRBD1 (5 bases). The germline V and J ends were trimmed by 0 bases and 5 bases, with 10 bases remaining between them. Per the germline V gene, CDR1 is GTSNPN and CDR2 is SVGIG (reference sequence). The CDR3 is 13 amino acids. The CDR3 spells CAWSVSGITEAFF. CDR3 in DNA: TGTGCCTGGAGTGTATCAGGGATAACTGAAGCTTTCTTT.

V usage is TRBV19 and J usage is TRBJ2-1; the match to TRBD1 covers 8 bases. Germline CDR1 LNHDA, CDR2 SQIVND (reference sequence). This CDR3 has 15 amino acids. V lost 3 bases, J lost 3 bases, and 4 bases stayed unmatched. Written as DNA, the CDR3 is TGTGCCAGTAGTATTTTAGGGACAGGCTACAATGAGCAGTTCTTC. Protein: CASSILGTGYNEQFF.

This clone was seen just once. This chain links TRBV30 with TRBJ1-1; D not resolved. The CDR3 covers 14 residues. Germline V CDR1 and CDR2: GTSNPN, SVGIG (reference sequence). V dropped 1 base and J dropped 5 bases, with 14 bases sitting between them. Here the CDR3 reads CAWSDGRGNTEAFF. As DNA, the CDR3 is TGTGCCTGGAGTGATGGTCGGGGAAATACTGAAGCTTTCTTT.

This sequence joins TRBV27 and TRBJ2-5; TRBD1 matches 11 bases. The J call is in doubt because the DNA end fits TRBJ2-7 better. CDR3 length equals 15 residues. Germline CDR1 reads MNHEY; CDR2 reads SMNVEV (reference sequence). CDR3 DNA: TGTGCCAGCAGTTTATGGACAGGGGGCGCGGGCGAGCAGTACTTC. Amino acid sequence: CASSLWTGGAGEQYF.

This clone was recorded only once. In nucleotides, the CDR3 is TGCGCCAGCTCGCCCACTGCCGGGGGCTACGAGCAGTACTTC. Translated, it gives CASSPTAGGYEQYF. The chain is built from TRBV4-1 and TRBJ2-7; D is perhaps TRBD2 (6 bases). Deletions cut 8 bases from V and 3 bases from J, with 17 bases between. CDR3 size: 14 residues. The germline V gene has CDR1 MGHRA and CDR2 YSYEKL.

The rearrangement links TRBV28 to TRBJ2-5; 11 bases map to TRBD1. The J call may be faulty, since TRBJ2-7 better matches the DNA end. The germline CDR1 and CDR2 sequences are MDHEN and SYDVKM. The CDR3 is made up of 15 amino acids. The CDR3 is CASSTGTGGTYEQYF. The CDR3 bases are TGTGCCAGCAGTACCGGGACAGGGGGAACCTACGAGCAGTACTTC.

This clone was observed a single time. The V and J genes are TRBV14 and TRBJ2-1, with D possibly matching TRBD1 (6 bases). Per germline, CDR1 SGHDN and CDR2 FVKESK. This CDR3 has 16 residues. Between the trimmed V and J ends, which lost 0 bases and 2 bases, there was a span of 11 bases. The CDR3 loop reads CASSQDVGTPYNEQFF. CDR3 coding DNA: TGTGCCAGCAGCCAAGATGTAGGGACACCCTACAATGAGCAGTTCTTC.

As regards this clone: The conserved phenylalanine or tryptophan is not found at the CDR3 terminus, so this likely reflects a read error. V usage is TRBV5-1 and J usage is TRBJ2-4, with a tentative D call TRBD2 (6 bases). This CDR3 is built from 14 residues. Looked up from germline, CDR1 is SGHRS and CDR2 is YFSETQ. The germline V and J ends were trimmed by 0 bases and 4 bases, with 8 bases remaining between them. The CDR3 reads CASSLGGAKNIQYS. Written as DNA, the CDR3 is TGCGCCAGCAGCTTGGGCGGGGCGAAAAACATTCAGTACTCC.

The chain combines TRBV15 with TRBJ2-1; possible D gene TRBD1, 5 bases. The CDR3 contains 14 residues. CDR1 is LNHNV and CDR2 is YYDKDF in the germline V gene (reference sequence). Trimming stripped 0 bases from V and 7 bases from J, with 10 bases between. CDR3: CATSRDQGSNEQFF. In DNA form, the CDR3 reads TGTGCCACCAGCAGAGACCAGGGAAGTAATGAGCAGTTCTTC.

The J gene is TRBJ2-1, the V gene TRBV19; TRBD2 matches at 12 bases. In germline, CDR1 is LNHDA, CDR2 SQIVND (reference sequence). This CDR3 region has 16 residues. Unmatched junction bases numbered 10, after V lost 5 bases and J lost 8 bases. The CDR3 DNA is TGTGCCAGTAGTCTCTCCGGACTAGCGGGATCGGATGAGCAGTTCTTC. It yields the protein CASSLSGLAGSDEQFF.

The CDR3 protein is CASSQERSAYEQYF. The DNA of the CDR3 is TGTGCCAGCAGCCAAGAGAGGTCAGCATACGAGCAGTACTTC. This chain links TRBV14 with TRBJ2-7; D uncertain. The length of the CDR3 is 14 residues. In germline, CDR1 is SGHDN, CDR2 FVKESK. V gave up 0 bases and J gave up 4 bases, with 10 bases separating them.

The chain carries TRBV7-6 and TRBJ2-1; D call uncertain. V lost 3 bases and J lost 4, with 7 bases in between. Germline CDR1 reads SGHVS; CDR2 reads FNYEAQ. This CDR3 is 13 amino acids long. The CDR3 DNA reads TGTGCCAGCAGCTTTTCAGAATACAATGAGCAGTTCTTC. It is translated as CASSFSEYNEQFF.

The V and J genes are TRBV9 and TRBJ2-6, with D maybe TRBD1 (5 bases). The CDR3 covers 19 residues. The V gene lost 2 bases and the J gene lost 1 base, with 19 bases spanning the gap. The germline CDR1 and CDR2 sequences are SGDLS and YYNGEE. The CDR3 spells CASSVSGAGILSGANVLTF. In nucleotides, the CDR3 is TGTGCCAGCAGCGTCTCTGGGGCAGGGATTCTTTCTGGGGCCAACGTCCTGACTTTC.

The V gene is TRBV28, the J gene TRBJ2-1, with D unresolved. Trimming cost V 3 bases and J 9 bases, with 6 bases left between them. The CDR3 consists of 11 residues. Germline CDR1 and CDR2: MDHEN and SYDVKM. The CDR3: CASSFVSEQFF. The CDR3 DNA is TGTGCCAGCAGTTTTGTTAGTGAGCAGTTCTTC.